These 29 T cell receptor beta chains were all obtained from the same sample, sequenced in a study of neurological immune-mediated disorders. TCRdb re-analysed the 5' RACE reads in MiXCR, keeping a single row per CDR3 protein. The table has 50,000 or so distinct CDR3 sequences, about 25% seen once. Sequencing was carried out using PBMCs. These receptor sequences come from a woman in her seventies in good health.

This clonotype showed up many times. The V call is TRBV5-1, the J call TRBJ2-6; the D is unclear. Per germline, CDR1 SGHRS and CDR2 YFSETQ. The CDR3 is 17 amino acids. V lost 0 bases, J lost 0 bases, and 10 bases lay in between. DNA of the CDR3: TGCGCCAGCAGCTTGGTCTCTGGTGACTCTGGGGCCAACGTCCTGACTTTC. It specifies CASSLVSGDSGANVLTF.

This clonotype was found many times. The J gene is TRBJ2-7, the V gene TRBV5-1; D remains ambiguous. There are 12 residues in the CDR3. CDR1 SGHRS and CDR2 YFSETQ come from the germline V gene. V was clipped by 4 bases and J by 6 bases, with 11 bases between them. In nucleotides, the CDR3 is TGCGCCAGCAGCCACATAGACGGCGAGCAGTACTTC. Amino acids: CASSHIDGEQYF.

V gene TRBV6-5 combines with J gene TRBJ1-2; 8 bases align to TRBD1. Germline CDR1 is MNHEY and CDR2 is SVGAGI. After removal of 2 bases from V and 8 bases from J, the junction contained 10 bases not matched to a gene. CDR3 size: 15 residues. As DNA, the CDR3 is TGTGCCAGCAGTTACCACAGGGGGGCATCTAAAGGCTACACCTTC. This codes for CASSYHRGASKGYTF.

The chain uses TRBV5-1 and TRBJ2-5, with D uncertain. The V end was cut by 0 bases, the J end by 1 base, with 7 bases between. This CDR3 region has 14 residues. CDR1 and CDR2 from the germline V gene are SGHRS and YFSETQ. Here the CDR3 reads CASSLVTPQETQYF. The DNA of the CDR3 is TGCGCCAGCAGCTTGGTTACACCCCAAGAGACCCAGTACTTC.

In this sample, this clonotype turned up many times. The V and J genes are TRBV7-2 and TRBJ1-1; D ambiguous. The germline CDR1 and CDR2 sequences are SGHTA and FQGNSA. The CDR3 length is 14 residues. V dropped 5 bases and J dropped 3 bases, with 13 bases sitting between them. The CDR3 DNA reads as TGTGCCAGCAGCCAAAACCCTTGGGACACTGAAGCTTTCTTT. Translating gives CASSQNPWDTEAFF.

Many counts were recorded for this clonotype. The chain combines TRBV7-2 with TRBJ2-1; possibly TRBD2 for D (6 bases). Trimming removed 2 bases at V and 3 bases at J, with 17 bases between. The CDR3 has 17 amino acids. Germline V lookup: CDR1 SGHTA, CDR2 FQGNSA. The CDR3 DNA is TGTGCCAGCAGCTTACCCCCGGGAGAATCCCTCTACAATGAGCAGTTCTTC. It encodes CASSLPPGESLYNEQFF.

The chain uses TRBV20-1 and TRBJ2-3; TRBD2 aligns across 8 bases. Germline values: CDR1 DFQATT, CDR2 SNEGSKA (reference sequence). The junction had 11 bases not matched to a gene; V was cut back by 6 bases and J by 6 bases. The CDR3 contains 14 residues. CDR3 loop: CSATGGTAADTQYF. The CDR3, as DNA: TGCAGTGCCACGGGGGGGACGGCAGCGGATACGCAGTATTTT.

This clonotype was seen ten or more times. This chain joins TRBV5-6 and TRBJ1-5, with D possibly being TRBD1 (5 bases). The V and J ends lost 2 bases and 3 bases respectively, with 15 bases between them. From germline, CDR1 is SGHDT and CDR2 YYEEEE. This CDR3 comprises 16 residues. In nucleotides, the CDR3 is TGTGCCAGCAGCTTCAGTGAGGGCAGGGTCAATCAGCCCCAGCATTTT. It yields the protein CASSFSEGRVNQPQHF.

On this clonotype itself: A much larger clone differs from this one at a single base, so this may be a read error. The chain links TRBV20-1 to TRBJ2-4, with 7 bases aligning to TRBD2. CDR1 and CDR2 (germline): DFQATT, SNEGSKA (reference sequence). This CDR3 has 13 residues. The CDR3 DNA sequence: TGCAGTGCTAGAGATACGGGAGGAAACAATCAGTACTTC. Protein: CSARDTGGNNQYF.

The chain joins TRBV20-1 to TRBJ2-1; no reliable D call. This CDR3 contains 15 residues. Trimming took off 6 bases at V and 0 bases at J, with 15 bases between the two ends. CDR1 is DFQATT, CDR2 SNEGSKA, per germline (reference sequence). Here the CDR3 DNA reads TGCAGTGCCCGTCGCGGCAGAAACTCCTACAATGAGCAGTTCTTC. As protein: CSARRGRNSYNEQFF.

This clonotype was seen many times. This chain links TRBV7-2 with TRBJ2-2; the D is unclear. The CDR3 consists of 13 residues. Per the germline V gene, CDR1 is SGHTA and CDR2 is FQGNSA. Trimming pared 5 bases from V and 6 bases from J, leaving 10 bases between. CDR3 residues: CASSPRPPGELFF. The CDR3 bases are TGTGCCAGCAGCCCGAGGCCCCCCGGGGAGCTGTTTTTT.

This clonotype was detected only a few times. V gene TRBV18 combines with J gene TRBJ1-1, with D hard to call. The V gene's germline CDR1 is KGHSH and CDR2 LQKENI. The V end was cut by 3 bases, the J end by 0 bases, with 11 bases between. This CDR3 comprises 15 residues. The CDR3 DNA follows: TGTGCCAGCTCACCCCCTACTTTAATGAACACTGAAGCTTTCTTT. It yields the protein CASSPPTLMNTEAFF.

Judged by abundance, this clonotype is medium-sized (0.01 to 0.1%). V and J are TRBV20-1 and TRBJ1-6, with D unresolved. The length of the CDR3 is 13 residues. Trimming took 6 bases from V and 2 from J, leaving 8 bases between them. Germline V lookup: CDR1 DFQATT, CDR2 SNEGSKA (reference sequence). In DNA, the CDR3 is TGCAGTGCAAACCGGGCCTATAATTCACCCCTCCACTTT. Protein product: CSANRAYNSPLHF.

Ten or more counts support this clonotype. The genes are TRBV7-2 and TRBJ1-1; no firm D call. Germline values: CDR1 SGHTA, CDR2 FQGNSA. The V gene lost 6 bases and the J gene lost 0 bases, with 8 bases spanning the gap. CDR3 length: 13 amino acids. CDR3 DNA: TGTGCCAGCAGTATAATGATGAACACTGAAGCTTTCTTT. This gives the protein CASSIMMNTEAFF.

This clonotype was seen many times. The CDR3 DNA sequence: TGTGCCAGCAGGCGAACCCGGGACTACAATGAGCAGTTCTTC. It specifies CASRRTRDYNEQFF. This sequence joins TRBV6-5 and TRBJ2-1, with TRBD2 as a possible D gene (5 bases). The CDR3 has 14 amino acids. The germline CDR1 and CDR2 sequences are MNHEY and SVGAGI. Deletions cut 6 bases from V and 3 bases from J, with 12 bases between.

This clonotype has more than one count but fewer than ten. V usage is TRBV20-1 and J usage is TRBJ2-3; D may match TRBD1 or TRBD2 (6 bases each). The V end lost 7 bases, the J end lost 5 bases, and 16 bases lay between the germline ends. The CDR3 length is 13 residues. In germline, CDR1 is DFQATT, CDR2 SNEGSKA (reference sequence). CDR3 in amino acids: CSGEGGWRDTQYF. The CDR3 DNA sequence: TGCAGTGGAGAGGGGGGCTGGAGAGATACGCAGTATTTT.

The chain recombines TRBV15 with TRBJ1-4; possibly TRBD1 for D (5 bases). V lost 0 bases and J 4 bases, leaving 15 bases between the germline ends. The CDR3 sequence is 17 residues long. Per germline, CDR1 LNHNV and CDR2 YYDKDF (reference sequence). This chain's CDR3 is CATSRDGARGRNEKLFF. In DNA form, the CDR3 reads TGTGCCACCAGCAGAGATGGGGCAAGGGGCCGTAATGAAAAACTGTTTTTT.

In its sample, this clonotype was seen many times. The V and J genes are TRBV7-2 and TRBJ2-7, with 8 nucleotides matching TRBD1. Germline CDR1 reads SGHTA; CDR2 reads FQGNSA. This CDR3 region has 15 residues. J gave up 0 bases and V 3 bases, and 4 bases lay outside the gene matches. The CDR3 DNA sequence: TGTGCCAGCAGCTTGTCCGGGACAGGCTCCTACGAGCAGTACTTC. It codes for CASSLSGTGSYEQYF.

This clonotype was recorded many times. The chain recombines TRBV5-1 with TRBJ1-1; D is unclear. CDR1 is SGHRS, CDR2 YFSETQ, per germline. CDR3 length: 12 residues. Trimming removed 2 bases at V and 12 bases at J, with 14 bases between. The CDR3 region has the DNA TGCGCCAGCAGCTTAACATTCGAGGAGACTTTCTTT. Protein product: CASSLTFEETFF. Combining the CDR3 with reference TRBV5-1 and TRBJ1-1 gives the whole variable domain KAGVTQTPRYLIKTRGQQVTLSCSPISGHRSVSWYQQTPGQGLQFLFEYFSETQRNKGNFPGRFSGRQFSNSRSEMNVSTLELGDSALYLCASSLTFEETFFGQGTRLTVV.

This clonotype was observed many times. This rearrangement joins TRBV5-1 to TRBJ2-1; perhaps TRBD2 as D (6 bases). V shed 4 bases and J shed 6 bases, with 17 bases lying between them. CDR3 length: 15 amino acids. Germline CDR1 and CDR2: SGHRS and YFSETQ. The CDR3 spells CASSPGRGLFNEQFF. The CDR3 region has the DNA TGCGCCAGCAGCCCTGGAAGGGGACTTTTCAATGAGCAGTTCTTC.

The CDR3 region is CARNQGGNQPQHF. The CDR3 DNA reads as TGTGCCAGGAACCAAGGGGGGAATCAGCCCCAGCATTTT. The chain links TRBV12-3 or TRBV12-4 to TRBJ1-5; perhaps TRBD1 as D (6 bases). There are 13 residues in the CDR3. V shed 9 bases and J shed 4 bases, with 13 bases lying between them.

This clonotype has at least ten counts. The gene calls are TRBV5-1 and TRBJ2-5; the D gene could be TRBD1 or TRBD2 (5 bases each). The CDR3 spans 14 residues. Germline loops: CDR1 SGHRS, CDR2 YFSETQ. Deletions cut 4 bases from V and 5 bases from J, with 15 bases between. Written as DNA, the CDR3 is TGCGCCAGCAGCGGGAGTGGGGCTATTGAGACCCAGTACTTC. Translating it yields CASSGSGAIETQYF.

This clonotype was counted between two and nine times. The V gene is TRBV6-5, the J gene TRBJ1-2; 7 nucleotides line up with TRBD1. The germline V gene has CDR1 MNHEY and CDR2 SVGAGI. This CDR3 is built from 14 residues. V was pared by 2 bases and J by 8 bases, with 8 bases of the junction left unmatched. The CDR3 loop is CASSYNRDRGGYTF. The CDR3 DNA reads as TGTGCCAGCAGTTACAACCGGGACAGAGGGGGCTACACCTTC.

This clonotype was detected many times. The chain combines TRBV7-3 with TRBJ1-2; 7 nucleotides agree with TRBD1. This CDR3 contains 13 residues. Germline CDR1 and CDR2: SGHTA and FQGTGA. The V and J ends lost 0 bases and 14 bases, in that order; junction bases with no gene match: 9. CDR3 loop: CASSLTRDSLSTF. Written as DNA, the CDR3 is TGTGCCAGCAGCTTAACAAGGGACAGCCTGAGTACCTTC. The full variable domain, its missing parts supplied by reference TRBV7-3 and TRBJ1-2, is GAGVSQTPSNKVTEKGKYVELRCDPISGHTALYWYRQSLGQGPEFLIYFQGTGAADDSGLPNDRFFAVRPEGSVSTLKIQRTERGDSAVYLCASSLTRDSLSTFGSGTRLTVV.

This clonotype was observed at least ten times. CDR3 region: CASSYRAGKRETQYF. DNA of the CDR3: TGTGCCAGCAGTTACAGAGCGGGAAAGCGGGAGACCCAGTACTTC. The chain couples TRBV6-6 to TRBJ2-5, with 7 bases aligning to TRBD2. Germline V CDR1 and CDR2: MNHNY, SVGAGI (reference sequence). V lost 2 bases, J lost 5 bases, and 8 bases stayed unmatched. CDR3 size: 15 residues.

Concerning this clonotype itself: A single base separates this from a much larger clone, so it may be a read error. This chain connects TRBV29-1 to TRBJ2-1, with D perhaps TRBD1 (5 bases). The CDR3 runs to 10 residues. Per germline, CDR1 SQVTM and CDR2 ANQGSEA. The CDR3 reads CNVARGEQFF. The CDR3 DNA follows: TGCAACGTAGCTAGGGGTGAGCAGTTCTTC.

This clonotype was seen at least ten times. V usage is TRBV5-5 and J usage is TRBJ2-1, with TRBD2 matching 7 bases. The germline CDR1 and CDR2 sequences are SGHKS and YYEKEE (reference sequence). The J segment lost 2 bases and the V segment lost 3 bases, leaving 2 bases of the junction unmatched. The CDR3 totals 14 residues. This CDR3 is CASSWDYPYNEQFF. DNA of the CDR3: TGTGCCAGCAGCTGGGACTACCCCTACAATGAGCAGTTCTTC.

This clonotype was seen once. The chain combines TRBV20-1 with TRBJ2-5; 9 nucleotides line up with TRBD2. CDR1 is DFQATT, CDR2 SNEGSKA, per germline (reference sequence). The ends lost 6 bases at V and 3 bases at J; junction bases unmatched: 8. There are 14 residues in the CDR3. CDR3 sequence (DNA): TGCAGTGCCTCCCCGGCGGGGGGGGAAGAGACCCAGTACTTC. It translates to CSASPAGGEETQYF.

In this sample, this clonotype turned up many times. The chain uses TRBV29-1 and TRBJ2-1; TRBD2 agrees at 11 bases. The junction had 5 bases not matched to a gene; V was cut back by 6 bases and J by 7 bases. The germline CDR1 and CDR2 sequences are SQVTM and ANQGSEA. The CDR3 runs 13 residues. This CDR3 is CSVGTSGANEQFF. In nucleotides, the CDR3 is TGCAGCGTCGGGACTAGCGGAGCGAATGAGCAGTTCTTC.